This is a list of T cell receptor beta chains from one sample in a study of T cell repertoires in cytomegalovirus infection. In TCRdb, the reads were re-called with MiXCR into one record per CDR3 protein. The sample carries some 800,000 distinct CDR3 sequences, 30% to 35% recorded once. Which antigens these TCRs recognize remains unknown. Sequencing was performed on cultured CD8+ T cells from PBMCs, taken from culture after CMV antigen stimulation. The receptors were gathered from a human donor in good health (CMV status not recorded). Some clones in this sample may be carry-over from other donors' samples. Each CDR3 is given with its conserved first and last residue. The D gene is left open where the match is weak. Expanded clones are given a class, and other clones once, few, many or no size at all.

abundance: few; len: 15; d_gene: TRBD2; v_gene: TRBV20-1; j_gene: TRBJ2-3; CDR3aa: CSAVARGDYTDTQYF; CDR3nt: TGCAGTGCTGTGGCGCGGGGGGATTACACAGATACGCAGTATTTT
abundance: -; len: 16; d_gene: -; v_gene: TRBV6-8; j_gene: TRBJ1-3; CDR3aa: CASIGGGRNSGNTIYF; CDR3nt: TGTGCCAGCATAGGGGGGGGGCGAAACTCTGGAAACACCATATATTTT
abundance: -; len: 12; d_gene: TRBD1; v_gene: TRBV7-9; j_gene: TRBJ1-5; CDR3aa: CASQGASQPQHF; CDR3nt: TGTGCCAGTCAGGGGGCTAGTCAGCCCCAGCATTTT
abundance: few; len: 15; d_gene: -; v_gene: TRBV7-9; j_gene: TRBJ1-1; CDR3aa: CASSHSNRPGYEAFF; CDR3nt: TGTGCCAGCAGTCACAGCAACCGGCCCGGCTACGAAGCTTTCTTT
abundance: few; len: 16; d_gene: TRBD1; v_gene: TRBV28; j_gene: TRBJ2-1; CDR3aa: CASSLTGELVYNEQFF; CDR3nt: TGTGCCAGCAGTTTAACAGGGGAATTGGTTTACAATGAGCAGTTCTTC
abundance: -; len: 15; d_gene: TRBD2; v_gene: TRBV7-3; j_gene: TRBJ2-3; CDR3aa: CASSNSGGALDTQYF; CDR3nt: TGTGCCAGCAGCAATAGCGGGGGGGCCTTAGATACGCAGTATTTT
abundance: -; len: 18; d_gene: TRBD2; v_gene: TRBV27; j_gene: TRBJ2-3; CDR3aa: CASRGLGLAGAGTDTQYF; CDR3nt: TGTGCCAGTCGGGGCCTGGGACTAGCGGGGGCGGGCACAGATACGCAGTATTTT
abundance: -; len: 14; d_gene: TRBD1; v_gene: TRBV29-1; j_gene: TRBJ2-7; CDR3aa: CSALGDSFSYEQYF; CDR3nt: TGCAGCGCTCTGGGGGACAGCTTCTCCTACGAGCAGTACTTC
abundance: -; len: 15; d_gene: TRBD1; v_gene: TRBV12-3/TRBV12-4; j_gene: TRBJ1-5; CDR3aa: CASINQGDSNQPQHF; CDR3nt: TGTGCCAGCATCAACCAGGGGGATAGCAATCAGCCCCAGCATTTT
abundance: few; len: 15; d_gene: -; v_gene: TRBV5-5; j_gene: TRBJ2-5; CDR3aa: CASNSPGKGEETQYF; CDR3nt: TGTGCCAGCAACTCTCCCGGAAAGGGGGAAGAGACCCAGTACTTC
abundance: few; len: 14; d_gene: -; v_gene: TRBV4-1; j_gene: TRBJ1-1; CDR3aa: CASSQDRGVTEAFF; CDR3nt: TGTGCCAGCAGCCAAGATAGAGGGGTCACTGAAGCTTTCTTT
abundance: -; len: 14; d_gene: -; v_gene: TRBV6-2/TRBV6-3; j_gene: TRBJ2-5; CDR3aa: CASSYQLYQETQYF; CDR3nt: TGTGCCAGCAGTTACCAACTGTACCAAGAGACCCAGTACTTC
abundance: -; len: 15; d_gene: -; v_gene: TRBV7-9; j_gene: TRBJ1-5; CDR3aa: CASSSNREGNQPQHF; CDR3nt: TGTGCCAGCAGCTCAAACAGGGAGGGCAATCAGCCCCAGCATTTT
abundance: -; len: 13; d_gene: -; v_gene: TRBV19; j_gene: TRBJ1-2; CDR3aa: CASRDPGAYGYTF; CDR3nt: TGTGCCAGTAGGGATCCGGGAGCATATGGCTACACCTTC
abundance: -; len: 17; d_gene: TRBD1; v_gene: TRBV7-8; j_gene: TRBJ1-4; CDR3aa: CASSATTGGAENEKLFF; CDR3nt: TGTGCCAGCAGCGCTACGACAGGGGGCGCAGAAAATGAAAAACTGTTTTTT
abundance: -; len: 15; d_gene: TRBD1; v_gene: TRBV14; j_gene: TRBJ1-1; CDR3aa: CASSDRPRGQTEAFF; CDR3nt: TGTGCCAGCAGTGACCGACCCAGGGGGCAAACTGAAGCTTTCTTT
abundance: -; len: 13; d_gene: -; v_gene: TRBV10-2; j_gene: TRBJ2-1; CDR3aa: CASSVNRINEQFF; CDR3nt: TGCGCCAGCAGTGTAAACAGGATCAATGAGCAGTTCTTC
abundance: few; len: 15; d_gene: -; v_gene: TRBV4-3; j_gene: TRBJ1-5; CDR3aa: CASSQDLTGAQPQHF; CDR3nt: TGCGCCAGCAGCCAAGATCTTACTGGGGCTCAGCCCCAGCATTTT
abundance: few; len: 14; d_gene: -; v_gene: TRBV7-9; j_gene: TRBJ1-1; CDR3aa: CASRSRTANTEAFF; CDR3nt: TGTGCCAGCAGGTCCAGGACAGCCAACACTGAAGCTTTCTTT
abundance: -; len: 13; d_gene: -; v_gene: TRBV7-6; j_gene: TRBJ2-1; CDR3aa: CASSFGAHNEQFF; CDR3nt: TGTGCCAGCAGCTTTGGAGCCCACAATGAGCAGTTCTTC
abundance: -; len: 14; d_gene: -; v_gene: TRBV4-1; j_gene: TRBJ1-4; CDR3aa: CASSQGLLDEKLFF; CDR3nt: TGCGCCAGCAGCCAAGGACTTTTGGATGAAAAACTGTTTTTT
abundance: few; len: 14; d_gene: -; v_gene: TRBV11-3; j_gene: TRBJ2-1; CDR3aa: CASSSKGFYGEQFF; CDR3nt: TGTGCCAGCAGTTCTAAGGGGTTCTACGGTGAGCAGTTCTTC
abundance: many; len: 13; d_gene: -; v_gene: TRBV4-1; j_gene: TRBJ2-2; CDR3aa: CASSNTNTGELFF; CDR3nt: TGCGCCAGCAGTAACACGAACACCGGGGAGCTGTTTTTT